These 2 T cell receptor beta chains originate from one sample sequenced in a study of T cell repertoires in cytomegalovirus infection (dated by TCRdb to the late 2010s). Sequencing relied on an Illumina HiSeq 1500. TCRdb cleaned the public reads at Q25 with fastp, built clones with MiXCR and kept in-frame beta chains. CDR3 protein duplicates are merged, each entry listing the most common genes and DNA. The sample table contains 310,000 or so distinct CDR3 sequences; only one count was recorded for 17% of them. The ten top clones hold 9.5% to 15% of the sample. What was sequenced was PBMCs. All receptors come from a human donor in good health (CMV status not recorded). Some clones in this sample may be carry-over from other donors' samples.

J is TRBJ2-7 and V is TRBV6-8; 7 bases fit TRBD2. Trimming took 6 bases from V and 3 from J; bases not matched to a gene: 11. CDR3 length: 15 amino acids. Germline loops: CDR1 MNHGY, CDR2 SAAAGT. CDR3 in DNA: TGTGCCAGCAGCCTCGTCGCCGAGCGGGGCTACGAGCAGTACTTC. It is translated as CASSLVAERGYEQYF.

This clonotype has ten or more counts. V usage is TRBV28 and J usage is TRBJ1-1, with D maybe TRBD1 (6 bases). CDR1 and CDR2 from the germline V gene are MDHEN and SYDVKM. V lost 5 bases to trimming and J lost 5 bases, with 24 bases between them. The CDR3 is 17 amino acids. The CDR3 region has the DNA TGTGCCAGCAGTCCCTCCCCCGGGGGCGGAGAACATACTGAAGCTTTCTTT. It translates to CASSPSPGGGEHTEAFF.